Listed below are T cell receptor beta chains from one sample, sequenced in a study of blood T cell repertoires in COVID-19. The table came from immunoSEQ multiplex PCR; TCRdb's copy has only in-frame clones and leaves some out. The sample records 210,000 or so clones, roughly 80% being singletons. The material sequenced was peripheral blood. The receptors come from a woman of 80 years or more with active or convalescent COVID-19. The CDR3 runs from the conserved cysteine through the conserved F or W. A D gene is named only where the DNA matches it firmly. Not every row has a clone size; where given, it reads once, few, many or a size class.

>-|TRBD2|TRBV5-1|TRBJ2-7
CASSLAGGESYEQYF
TGCGCCAGCAGCTTGGCGGGAGGGGAAAGCTACGAGCAGTACTTC
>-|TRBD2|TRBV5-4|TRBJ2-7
CASSFGAGGGNYEQYF
TGTGCCAGCAGCTTCGGAGCGGGAGGTGGAAATTACGAGCAGTACTTC
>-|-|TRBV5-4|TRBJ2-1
CASSPYQGSYNEQFF
TGTGCCAGCAGCCCGTATCAGGGATCCTACAATGAGCAGTTCTTC
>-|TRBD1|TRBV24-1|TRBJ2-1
CATSGRQGAVNEQFF
TGTGCCACCAGTGGTCGACAGGGGGCGGTCAATGAGCAGTTCTTC
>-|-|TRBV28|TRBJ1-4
CASYSNLNEKLFF
TGTGCCAGCTACAGCAACTTAAATGAAAAACTGTTTTTT
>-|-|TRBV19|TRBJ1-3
CASSRRETGNTIYF
TGTGCCAGTAGTCGGAGGGAGACGGGAAACACCATATATTTT
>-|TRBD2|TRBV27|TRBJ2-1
CASSLLAGGYNEQFF
TGTGCCAGCAGCCTACTAGCGGGGGGGTACAATGAGCAGTTCTTC
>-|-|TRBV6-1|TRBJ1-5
CASSDGQSMSNQPQHF
TGTGCCAGCAGTGATGGGCAGTCTATGAGCAATCAGCCCCAGCATTTT
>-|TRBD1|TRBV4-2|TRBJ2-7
CASSQDYSGQGTYEQYF
TGTGCCAGCAGCCAAGATTATTCAGGACAGGGCACCTACGAGCAGTACTTC
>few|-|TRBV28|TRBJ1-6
CASSQDRRPLHF
TGTGCCAGCAGTCAAGACAGGAGGCCCCTCCACTTT
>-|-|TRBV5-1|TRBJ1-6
CASSLANGQGNSPLHF
TGCGCCAGCAGCTTGGCCAACGGGCAGGGGAATTCACCCCTCCACTTT
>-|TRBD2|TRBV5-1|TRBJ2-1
CASSIGLAGGSYNEQFF
TGCGCCAGCAGCATAGGACTAGCGGGAGGGTCCTACAATGAGCAGTTCTTC
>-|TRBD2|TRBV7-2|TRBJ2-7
CASSLVAGGPSEQYF
TGTGCCAGCAGCCTCGTAGCGGGGGGGCCCTCCGAGCAGTACTTC
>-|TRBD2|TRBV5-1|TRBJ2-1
CASSDLAGGYNEQFF
TGCGCCAGCAGCGATCTAGCGGGAGGTTACAATGAGCAGTTCTTC
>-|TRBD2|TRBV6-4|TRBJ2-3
CASSAGGPGDTQYF
TGTGCCAGCAGTGCGGGAGGGCCGGGGGATACGCAGTATTTT
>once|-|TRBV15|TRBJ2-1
CATSRPGYNEQFF
TGTGCCACCAGCAGGCCAGGGTACAATGAGCAGTTCTTC
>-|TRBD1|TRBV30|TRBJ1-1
CAWEGRQGRTEAFF
TGTGCCTGGGAGGGGAGACAGGGGCGGACTGAAGCTTTCTTT
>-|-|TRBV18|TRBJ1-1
CASSPRIPTGNRVNTEAFF
TGTGCCAGCTCACCACGGATTCCAACAGGGAATAGGGTGAACACTGAAGCTTTCTTT
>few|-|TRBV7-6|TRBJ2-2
CASSLAGFVLRDSNRELFF
TGTGCCAGCAGCTTAGCTGGTTTTGTTCTGAGGGACTCGAACAGGGAGCTGTTTTTT
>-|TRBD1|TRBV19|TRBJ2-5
CASRDLQGAGETQYF
TGTGCCAGTAGAGACCTACAGGGGGCTGGAGAGACCCAGTACTTC
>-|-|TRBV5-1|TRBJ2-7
CASIEGVYSYEQYF
TGCGCCAGCATTGAGGGGGTCTACTCCTACGAGCAGTACTTC
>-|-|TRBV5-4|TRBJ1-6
CATSRKDSLSPLHF
TGTGCCACCAGCCGAAAGGACAGTCTATCACCCCTCCACTTT
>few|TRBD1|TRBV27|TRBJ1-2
CASSQTGGHGYTF
TGTGCCAGCAGTCAAACAGGGGGCCACGGCTACACCTTC
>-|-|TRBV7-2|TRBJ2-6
CASRRSPSSGANVLTF
TGTGCCAGCAGGAGGTCCCCCAGCTCTGGGGCCAACGTCCTGACTTTC
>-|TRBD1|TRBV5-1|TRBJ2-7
CASSQQGLRTYEQYF
TGCGCCAGCAGCCAACAGGGGTTAAGGACCTACGAGCAGTACTTC
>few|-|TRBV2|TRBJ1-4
CASRGTGSKLFF
TGTGCCAGCAGAGGCACCGGGTCAAAACTGTTTTTT
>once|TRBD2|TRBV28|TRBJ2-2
CASSLGTSGTGELFF
TGTGCCAGCAGTTTAGGGACTAGCGGGACCGGGGAGCTGTTTTTT
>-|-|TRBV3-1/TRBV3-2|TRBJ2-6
CASSQGEREDSGANVLTF
TGTGCCAGCAGCCAAGGCGAAAGGGAGGACTCTGGGGCCAACGTCCTGACTTTC
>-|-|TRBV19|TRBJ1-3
CASYDTSSGNTIYF
TGTGCCAGTTATGACACATCCTCTGGAAACACCATATATTTT
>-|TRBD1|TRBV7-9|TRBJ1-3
CASSRDRITKGNTIYF
TGTGCCAGCAGTCGGGACAGAATAACCAAAGGAAACACCATATATTTT
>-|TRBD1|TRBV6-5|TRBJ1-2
CASRRTDRGYGYTF
TGTGCCAGCAGAAGAACTGACAGGGGGTATGGCTACACCTTC
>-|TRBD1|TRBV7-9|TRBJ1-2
CASTLLTPQGSGGYTF
TGTGCCAGCACCTTGCTAACTCCACAGGGGTCCGGTGGCTACACCTTC
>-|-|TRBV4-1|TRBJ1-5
CASSQEGLLYQPQHF
TGCGCCAGCAGCCAAGAGGGACTCTTGTATCAGCCCCAGCATTTT
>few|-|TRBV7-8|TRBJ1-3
CASTPRDTRSGNTIYF
TGTGCCAGCACCCCACGCGACACCCGCTCTGGAAACACCATATATTTT
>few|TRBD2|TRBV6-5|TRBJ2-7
CASRTGGFAYEQYF
TGTGCCAGCAGAACGGGGGGATTTGCCTACGAGCAGTACTTC
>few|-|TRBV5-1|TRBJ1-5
CASSLDSGGSQPQHF
TGCGCCAGCAGCTTGGATAGTGGGGGGAGTCAGCCCCAGCATTTT
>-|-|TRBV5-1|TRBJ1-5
CASSLAAGQPQHF
TGCGCCAGCAGCTTGGCCGCCGGGCAGCCCCAGCATTTT
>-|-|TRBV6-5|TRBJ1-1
CASTRAGPTEAFF
TGTGCCAGCACGCGGGCCGGGCCAACTGAAGCTTTCTTT
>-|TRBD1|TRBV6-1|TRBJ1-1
CASSELGRGRTEAFF
TGTGCCAGCAGTGAACTGGGCAGGGGGAGGACTGAAGCTTTCTTT
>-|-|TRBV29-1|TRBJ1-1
CSAGRGGMNTEAFF
TGCAGCGCTGGCAGGGGTGGGATGAACACTGAAGCTTTCTTT
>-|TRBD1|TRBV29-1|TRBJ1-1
CSVQQGARSTEAFF
TGCAGCGTTCAACAGGGGGCGAGAAGCACTGAAGCTTTCTTT
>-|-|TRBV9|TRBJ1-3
CASSVDGAGGNTIYF
TGTGCCAGCAGCGTCGACGGGGCGGGAGGAAACACCATATATTTT
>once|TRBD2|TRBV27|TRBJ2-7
CASTKLAGPFAEQYF
TGTGCCAGCACCAAACTAGCGGGACCCTTCGCCGAGCAGTACTTC
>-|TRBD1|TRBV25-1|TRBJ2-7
CASSPRTGSREQYF
TGTGCCAGCAGTCCCCGGACAGGGTCTAGGGAGCAGTACTTC
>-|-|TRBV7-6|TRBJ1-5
CASSSAGQPQHF
TGTGCCAGCAGCAGCGCAGGGCAGCCCCAGCATTTT
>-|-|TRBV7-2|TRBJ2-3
CASSVGSVTDTQYF
TGTGCCAGCAGCGTGGGGAGCGTCACAGATACGCAGTATTTT
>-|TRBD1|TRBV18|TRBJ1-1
CASSGGQGVTEAFF
TGTGCCAGCTCAGGGGGACAGGGGGTCACTGAAGCTTTCTTT
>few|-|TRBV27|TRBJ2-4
CASSLSGLGNIQYF
TGTGCCAGCAGTTTGTCAGGGCTGGGAAACATTCAGTACTTC
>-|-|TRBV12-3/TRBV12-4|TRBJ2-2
CASTPEGPGELFF
TGTGCCAGCACCCCAGAGGGCCCCGGGGAGCTGTTTTTT
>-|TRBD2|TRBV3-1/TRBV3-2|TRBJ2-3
CASSPLGTSGTDTQYF
TGTGCCAGCAGCCCCCTTGGGACTAGCGGGACAGATACGCAGTATTTT
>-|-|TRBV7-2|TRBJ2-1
CASSLALGALFNEQFF
TGTGCCAGCAGCTTAGCGTTGGGGGCGCTTTTCAATGAGCAGTTCTTC
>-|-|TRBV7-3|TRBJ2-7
CASSYSGGGSYEQYF
TGTGCCAGCAGCTATTCAGGGGGAGGCTCCTACGAGCAGTACTTC
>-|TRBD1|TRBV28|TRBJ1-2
CASSLIGQGGYGYTF
TGTGCCAGCAGCCTTATCGGACAGGGGGGCTATGGCTACACCTTC
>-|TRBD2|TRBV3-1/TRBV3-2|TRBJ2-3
CASSQLPTRTSGGAKDTQYF
TGTGCCAGCAGCCAACTGCCCACCCGGACTAGCGGGGGGGCGAAGGATACGCAGTATTTT
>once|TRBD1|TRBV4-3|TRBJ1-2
CASSQGQGDSGYTF
TGCGCCAGCAGCCAGGGACAGGGAGATTCTGGCTACACCTTC
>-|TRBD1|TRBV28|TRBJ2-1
CASSLSGTGKRNEQFF
TGTGCCAGCAGTTTATCCGGGACAGGAAAACGGAATGAGCAGTTCTTC
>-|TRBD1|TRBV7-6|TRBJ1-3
CASSLAPGQTGNTIYF
TGTGCCAGCAGCTTAGCGCCGGGACAGACTGGAAACACCATATATTTT
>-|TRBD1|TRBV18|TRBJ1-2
CASSLRQGNYGYTF
TGTGCCAGCTCATTACGACAGGGAAACTATGGCTACACCTTC
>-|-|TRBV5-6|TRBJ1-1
CASSLFNFNTEAFF
TGTGCCAGCAGCTTGTTCAACTTCAACACTGAAGCTTTCTTT